Listed here are 22 T cell receptor beta chains from one sample, sequenced in a study of T cells in narcolepsy. The data were produced by immunoSEQ multiplex PCR, yet TCRdb's version contains in-frame clones alone and is incomplete. The sample carries about 30,000 clones, around 75% recorded once. Input material: CD45RA- memory CD4+ T cells from PBMCs. The source of these receptors is a human donor with narcolepsy.

The V and J genes are TRBV5-1 and TRBJ2-5; the D is unclear. The end of the DNA fits TRBJ2-7 better, so the J call may be wrong. The CDR3 runs to 11 residues. The V gene's germline CDR1 is SGHRS and CDR2 YFSETQ. DNA of the CDR3: TGCGCCAGCAGCCTCCAGTACGAGCAGTACTTC. This sequence encodes CASSLQYEQYF.

The chain is built from TRBV5-4 and TRBJ1-2, with D possibly being TRBD1 (5 bases). The germline V gene encodes CDR1 SGHNT and CDR2 YYREEE (reference sequence). The CDR3 length is 15 residues. The germline V and J ends were trimmed by 3 bases and 5 bases, with 17 bases remaining between them. Here the CDR3 DNA reads TGTGCCAGCAGCTCGCCACCTCAGGGAGATTATGGCTACACCTTC. Its protein product is CASSSPPQGDYGYTF.

The chain is built from TRBV27 and TRBJ2-3, with 10 bases matching TRBD2. The CDR3 totals 15 residues. The V gene end was trimmed by 1 base and the J gene end by 9 bases; junction bases not matched to a gene: 7. The germline CDR1 and CDR2 sequences are MNHEY and SMNVEV (reference sequence). The CDR3 loop reads CASSLWASGSGTQYF. The DNA for the CDR3 is TGTGCCAGCAGTTTATGGGCTAGCGGGAGTGGAACGCAGTATTTT.

J is TRBJ2-2 and V is TRBV19; D gene uncertain. This CDR3 is 13 amino acids long. Germline CDR1 LNHDA, CDR2 SQIVND (reference sequence). Trimming left V 7 bases short and J 8 bases short, with 14 bases between. The CDR3 sequence: CASTTGYSGELFF. CDR3 coding DNA: TGTGCCAGTACCACTGGGTACTCGGGGGAGCTGTTTTTT.

This clone has a handful of counts. The chain is built from TRBV28 and TRBJ1-1, with D possibly matching TRBD1 (5 bases). Germline V gene sequence: CDR1 MDHEN, CDR2 SYDVKM. V was trimmed by 8 bases and J by 2 bases, leaving 15 bases between them. This CDR3 comprises 14 residues. The CDR3 nucleotides are TGTGCCAGCGGCACAATCGGGGGTAACACTGAAGCTTTCTTT. Translated, it gives CASGTIGGNTEAFF.

The chain links TRBV18 to TRBJ2-2; the D gene is possibly TRBD2 (5 bases). The CDR3 totals 13 residues. In germline, CDR1 is KGHSH, CDR2 LQKENI. With 3 bases removed from V and 4 bases from J, the gap between germline ends came to 6 bases. The CDR3 reads CASSPRATGELFF. As DNA, the CDR3 is TGTGCCAGCTCACCGCGGGCCACCGGGGAGCTGTTTTTT.

V is TRBV27 and J is TRBJ1-2; D gene ambiguous. This CDR3 has 12 residues. The germline V and J ends were trimmed by 7 bases and 2 bases, with 8 bases remaining between them. Germline V lookup: CDR1 MNHEY, CDR2 SMNVEV (reference sequence). CDR3 coding DNA: TGTGCCAGCATGTCTGAGAACTATGGCTACACCTTC. Amino acid sequence: CASMSENYGYTF.

As DNA, the CDR3 is TGTGCCAGCAGTTACTCAGGGCGGGGACCCTACGAGCAGTACTTC. Its translation: CASSYSGRGPYEQYF. The chain couples TRBV6-5 to TRBJ2-7, with D tentatively TRBD2 (6 bases). Trimming cost V 0 bases and J 2 bases, with 11 bases left between them. The CDR3 extends over 15 amino acids. The V gene's germline CDR1 is MNHEY and CDR2 SVGAGI.

The J gene is TRBJ2-1, the V gene TRBV4-1; 10 nucleotides match TRBD2. CDR1 and CDR2 from the germline V gene are MGHRA and YSYEKL. CDR3 length: 13 amino acids. With 3 bases clipped from V and 13 bases from J, the junction kept 6 bases outside the gene matches. The CDR3 spells CASSHLAGARQFF. CDR3 in DNA: TGCGCCAGCAGCCACCTAGCGGGAGCAAGACAGTTCTTC.

This clone was found once. Here the CDR3 reads CASSGGGPAPGNTIYF. The CDR3 DNA sequence: TGTGCCAGCAGTGGCGGGGGCCCGGCCCCTGGAAACACCATATATTTT. The chain combines TRBV25-1 with TRBJ1-3, with D perhaps TRBD1 (6 bases). V was cut by 4 bases and J by 2 bases, with 15 bases left in between. The V gene's germline CDR1 is MGHDK and CDR2 SYGVNS. This CDR3 has 16 amino acids.

V and J are TRBV2 and TRBJ1-1, with a weak D call TRBD1 (5 bases). This CDR3 has 13 amino acids. Between the trimmed V and J ends, which lost 1 base and 4 bases, there was a span of 7 bases. In germline, CDR1 is SNHLY, CDR2 FYNNEI. The CDR3 nucleotides are TGTGCCAGCAGTGAAGGGGGGACCACTGAAGCTTTCTTT. Protein sequence: CASSEGGTTEAFF.

The genes are TRBV7-8 and TRBJ2-5; the D gene is possibly TRBD2 (6 bases). Trimming removed 2 bases from V and 3 bases from J, with 13 bases in between. The germline CDR1 and CDR2 sequences are SGHVS and FQNEAQ. The length of the CDR3 is 15 residues. CDR3 residues: CASSLRSGSEETQYF. The CDR3 DNA reads TGTGCCAGCAGCTTAAGGTCCGGGAGTGAAGAGACCCAGTACTTC.

The chain combines TRBV27 with TRBJ2-3; D may be TRBD2 (5 bases). Germline V gene sequence: CDR1 MNHEY, CDR2 SMNVEV (reference sequence). V gave up 2 bases and J gave up 0 bases, with 21 bases separating them. The CDR3 totals 19 residues. This CDR3 is CASSLASSGVQTSTDTQYF. In DNA form, the CDR3 reads TGTGCCAGCAGTTTAGCTAGCAGTGGCGTACAAACTAGCACAGATACGCAGTATTTT.

V gene TRBV7-2 combines with J gene TRBJ2-7; no clear D gene. The CDR3 loop spans 13 amino acids. CDR1 is SGHTA and CDR2 is FQGNSA in the germline V gene. Trimming removed 5 bases from V and 6 bases from J, with 14 bases in between. The CDR3 protein is CASSRRADSEQYF. The CDR3 DNA follows: TGTGCCAGCAGCCGCCGGGCTGACTCCGAGCAGTACTTC.

The chain is built from TRBV30 and TRBJ1-2; weak D call: TRBD1 (5 bases). CDR3 length: 14 amino acids. Trimming removed 2 bases at V and 12 bases at J, with 22 bases between. Germline lookup yields CDR1 GTSNPN and CDR2 SVGIG (reference sequence). Here the CDR3 reads CAWSPGYRDAAHTF. The CDR3 nucleotides are TGTGCCTGGAGTCCCGGTTACCGGGACGCGGCCCACACCTTC.

V usage is TRBV6-5 and J usage is TRBJ2-2; 7 bases fit TRBD1. V shed 7 bases and J 0 bases; nucleotides not matched to a gene: 5. CDR3 length equals 15 residues. Germline V CDR1 and CDR2: MNHEY, SVGAGI. The CDR3 nucleotides read TGTGCCAGCAAACCTACAGGGGCGAACACCGGGGAGCTGTTTTTT. Translating gives CASKPTGANTGELFF.

The chain employs TRBV9 and TRBJ1-4, with D possibly being TRBD1 (6 bases). V gave up 3 bases and J gave up 9 bases, with 18 bases separating them. The CDR3 runs to 15 residues. Germline CDR1 reads SGDLS; CDR2 reads YYNGEE. CDR3: CASSESPGAGQKLFF. CDR3 DNA: TGTGCCAGCAGCGAGTCCCCGGGGGCAGGGCAAAAACTGTTTTTT.

This sequence joins TRBV5-4 and TRBJ1-2; D gene uncertain. The germline gives CDR1 SGHNT, CDR2 YYREEE (reference sequence). Trimming pared 0 bases from V and 8 bases from J, leaving 5 bases between. The CDR3 runs 11 residues. Here the CDR3 reads CASSLDGGYTF. The DNA of the CDR3 is TGTGCCAGCAGCTTGGACGGGGGCTACACCTTC.

The gene calls are TRBV25-1 and TRBJ2-2; maybe TRBD2 (5 bases). Germline V CDR1 and CDR2: MGHDK, SYGVNS. The V gene lost 2 bases and the J gene lost 7 bases, with 8 bases spanning the gap. The CDR3 sequence is 13 residues long. The chain's CDR3 is CASSENAGGELFF. In DNA form, the CDR3 reads TGTGCCAGCAGTGAAAACGCGGGCGGGGAGCTGTTTTTT.

The CDR3 is CASSLSSSGRSYEQYF. As DNA, the CDR3 is TGTGCCAGTAGTCTCAGCTCTAGCGGGAGATCCTACGAGCAGTACTTC. The J gene is TRBJ2-7, the V gene TRBV19, with 10 bases matching TRBD2. The V segment lost 5 bases and the J segment 1 base; nucleotides outside the gene matches: 8. Germline lookup yields CDR1 LNHDA and CDR2 SQIVND (reference sequence). This CDR3 has 16 residues.

Details on this clone: Different DNA sequences within this sample yield the same CDR3. The V and J genes are TRBV5-1 and TRBJ2-4; D uncertain. V lost 0 bases and J 5 bases, leaving 9 bases between the germline ends. The CDR3 is made up of 14 amino acids. Germline V gives CDR1 SGHRS, CDR2 YFSETQ. CDR3: CASSLAGGQNIQYF. Written as DNA, the CDR3 is TGCGCCAGCAGCTTGGCCGGCGGACAAAACATTCAGTACTTC.

The chain employs TRBV5-1 and TRBJ2-7; D is possibly TRBD2 (5 bases). From germline, CDR1 is SGHRS and CDR2 YFSETQ. The CDR3 runs 13 residues. V dropped 3 bases and J dropped 2 bases, with 9 bases sitting between them. As DNA, the CDR3 is TGCGCCAGCAGCTCGCTAGCAACCTACGAGCAGTACTTC. This codes for CASSSLATYEQYF. The full variable domain, with the rest looked up from reference TRBV5-1 and TRBJ2-7, is KAGVTQTPRYLIKTRGQQVTLSCSPISGHRSVSWYQQTPGQGLQFLFEYFSETQRNKGNFPGRFSGRQFSNSRSEMNVSTLELGDSALYLCASSSLATYEQYFGPGTRLTVT.